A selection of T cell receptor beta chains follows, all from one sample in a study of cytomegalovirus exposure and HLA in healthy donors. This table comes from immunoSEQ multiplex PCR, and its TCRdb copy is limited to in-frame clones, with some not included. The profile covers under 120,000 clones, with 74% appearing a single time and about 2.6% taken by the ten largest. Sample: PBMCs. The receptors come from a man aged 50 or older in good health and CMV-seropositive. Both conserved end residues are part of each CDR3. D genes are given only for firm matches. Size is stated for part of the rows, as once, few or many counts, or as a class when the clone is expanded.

CASSFLGLAGGRNEQYF	TGTGCCAGCAGTTTCTTAGGACTAGCGGGGGGTCGGAACGAGCAGTACTTC	-	TRBD2	TRBJ2-7	TRBV27
CASKGDSGANGLTF	TGTGCCAGCAAAGGGGACTCTGGGGCCAACGGCCTGACTTTC	-	-	TRBJ2-6	TRBV2
CASSEGPTISGNTIYF	TGTGCCAGCAGTGAAGGCCCTACTATCTCTGGAAACACCATATATTTT	-	-	TRBJ1-3	TRBV6-1
CASSSLALVRNEQFF	TGTGCCAGCAGCTCTCTAGCTCTCGTTCGCAATGAGCAGTTCTTC	-	-	TRBJ2-1	TRBV11-2
CASRPRGGAYGYTF	TGTGCCAGCAGGCCCCGGGGGGGCGCCTATGGCTACACCTTC	-	-	TRBJ1-2	TRBV6-4
CASSPDRLGLGNTIYF	TGCGCCAGCAGCCCGGACAGGCTAGGTCTTGGAAACACCATATATTTT	-	TRBD1	TRBJ1-3	TRBV5-1
CASSLGLGETQYF	TGCGCCAGCAGCTTGGGTCTCGGAGAGACCCAGTACTTC	-	-	TRBJ2-5	TRBV5-1
CSAAGKETQYF	TGCAGTGCAGCAGGGAAAGAGACCCAGTACTTC	few	-	TRBJ2-5	TRBV20-1
CASSLGRGPYEQYF	TGCGCCAGCAGCTTAGGCAGGGGACCCTACGAGCAGTACTTC	-	-	TRBJ2-7	TRBV5-1
CASSLSSRGTATDTQYF	TGTGCCAGCAGTTTATCGTCTCGGGGGACAGCTACAGATACGCAGTATTTT	-	-	TRBJ2-3	TRBV27
CASSLGTEETQYF	TGTGCCAGCAGCCTGGGGACAGAAGAGACCCAGTACTTC	-	TRBD1	TRBJ2-5	TRBV5-5
CASSQEVRSSYNEQFF	TGCGCCAGCAGCCAAGAGGTCCGGAGCTCCTACAATGAGCAGTTCTTC	few	-	TRBJ2-1	TRBV4-1
CASSQSGRGSYYGYTF	TGCGCCAGCAGTCAATCTGGCAGGGGGTCCTACTATGGCTACACCTTC	few	TRBD1	TRBJ1-2	TRBV23-1
CASSREGLAGGWDNEQFF	TGCGCCAGCAGCCGCGAAGGACTAGCGGGAGGGTGGGACAATGAGCAGTTCTTC	-	TRBD2	TRBJ2-1	TRBV4-1
CASSDSPAGTLSAQFF	TGTGCCAGCAGTGACTCACCAGCGGGGACTCTAAGTGCGCAGTTCTTC	-	TRBD2	TRBJ2-1	TRBV6-4